This TCR beta chain was obtained from a study of shared clonotypes between healthy human individuals. Background on the study: Researchers assigned three CD4 naive, three CD4 memory, two CD8 naive and one CD8 memory plate to each donor.

The table came from immunoSEQ multiplex PCR; TCRdb's copy has only in-frame clones and leaves some out. The data contain 1.4 million to 1.5 million clones, around 97% of them singletons. Study conclusions and caveats: Clonotype sharing among donors, it was expected, would be affected by sequencing depth. Donor scarcity curtailed the genetic and exposure-history diversity represented herein. In a few donors, around 5.5% of naive CD4 clonotypes appeared in common.

On this clone itself: Its antigen is still unknown.

The V and J ends lost 8 bases and 4 bases, in that order; junction bases with no gene match: 13. Germline loops: CDR1 MDHEN, CDR2 SYDVKM. The CDR3 loop spans 16 amino acids. Sequences were obtained from naive CD4+ T cells sorted from blood. This sample's subset: CD45RA+ positively selected. V and J are TRBV28 and TRBJ2-1, with 8 nucleotides matching TRBD2. The sequence derives from a man between 25 and 39 years old in good health. The chain's CDR3 is CASLPSAGGTYNEQFF. The CDR3 coding sequence is TGTGCCAGCCTCCCCTCGGCGGGAGGTACTTACAATGAGCAGTTCTTC.